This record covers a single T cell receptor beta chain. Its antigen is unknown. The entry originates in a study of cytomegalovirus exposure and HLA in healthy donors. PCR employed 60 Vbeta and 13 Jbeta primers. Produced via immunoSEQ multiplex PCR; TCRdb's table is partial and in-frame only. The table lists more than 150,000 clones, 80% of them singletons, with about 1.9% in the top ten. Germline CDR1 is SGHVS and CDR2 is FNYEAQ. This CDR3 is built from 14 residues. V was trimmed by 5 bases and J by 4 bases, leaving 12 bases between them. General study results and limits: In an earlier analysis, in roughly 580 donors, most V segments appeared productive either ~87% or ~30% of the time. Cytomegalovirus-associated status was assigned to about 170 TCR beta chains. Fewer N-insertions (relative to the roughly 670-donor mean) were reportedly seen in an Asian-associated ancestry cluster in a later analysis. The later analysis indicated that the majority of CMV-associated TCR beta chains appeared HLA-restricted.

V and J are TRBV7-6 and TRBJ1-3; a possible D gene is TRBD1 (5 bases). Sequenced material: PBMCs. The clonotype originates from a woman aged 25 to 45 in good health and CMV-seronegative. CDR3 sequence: CASSTGGAGNTIYF. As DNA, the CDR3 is TGTGCCAGCAGCACCGGCGGGGCAGGAAACACCATATATTTT.